This T cell receptor beta chain comes out of a study of CD8+ T cells in alopecia areata. At the level of the study: The investigators scored severity in treated patients by the percentage of affected scalp area. General study results and limits: There were also resident alphabeta T cells of normal skin sequenced in scalp samples. The study found TCR sharing across patients less clear than in mice, possibly for HLA reasons.

Remarks on this clone: Its target is unknown.

Following RNA extraction, reverse transcription yielded cDNA that acted as the sequencing template. Profiled with immunoSEQ multiplex PCR; TCRdb holds only in-frame clones, not every one. The repertoire consists of 210,000 or so clones, with more than 55% occurring once and the leading ten covering 0.95% to 1.5%. The CDR3 extends over 14 amino acids. V lost 5 bases to trimming and J lost 4 bases; unmatched junction nucleotides: 9. Germline V gene sequence: CDR1 SQVTM, CDR2 ANQGSEA. Treatment described: oral pan-JAK inhibitor, 5-10 mg twice daily. Peripheral blood and lesional scalp punch biopsies were taken from alopecia areata patients.

This TCR was sampled from a human donor with alopecia areata. The chain links TRBV29-1 to TRBJ1-2, with 8 bases identical to TRBD1. The specimen comprised CD4+ T cells sorted from blood, sampled at approximately week 44, from a patient treated with tofacitinib. The CDR3 DNA sequence: TGCAGCGTTTCTTCCCAGACAGGGGTCTATGGCTACACCTTC. Translation gives CSVSSQTGVYGYTF.